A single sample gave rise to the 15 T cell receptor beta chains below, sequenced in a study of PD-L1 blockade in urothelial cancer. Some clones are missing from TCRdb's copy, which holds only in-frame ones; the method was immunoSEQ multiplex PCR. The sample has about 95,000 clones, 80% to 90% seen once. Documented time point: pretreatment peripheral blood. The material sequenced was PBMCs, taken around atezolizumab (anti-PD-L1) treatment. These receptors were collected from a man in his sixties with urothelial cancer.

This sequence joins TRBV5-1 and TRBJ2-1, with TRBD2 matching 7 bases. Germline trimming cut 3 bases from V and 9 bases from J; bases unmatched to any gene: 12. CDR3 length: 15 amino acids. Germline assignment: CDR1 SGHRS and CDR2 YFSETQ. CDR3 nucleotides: TGCGCCAGCAGCTCGGCGGTTGGGGAGGGCGGTGAGCAGTTCTTC. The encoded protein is CASSSAVGEGGEQFF.

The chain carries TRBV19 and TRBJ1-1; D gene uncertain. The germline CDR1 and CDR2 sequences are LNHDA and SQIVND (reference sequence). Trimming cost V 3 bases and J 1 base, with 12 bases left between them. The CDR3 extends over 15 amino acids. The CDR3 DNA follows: TGTGCCAGTAGTATGGGAGGTCTCCCGAACACTGAAGCTTTCTTT. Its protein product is CASSMGGLPNTEAFF.

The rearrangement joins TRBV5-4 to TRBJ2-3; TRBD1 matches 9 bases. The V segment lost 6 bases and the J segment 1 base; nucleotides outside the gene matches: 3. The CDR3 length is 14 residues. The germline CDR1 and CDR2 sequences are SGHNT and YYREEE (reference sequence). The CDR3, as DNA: TGTGCCAGCACCCGGGACAGGGGCACAGATACGCAGTATTTT. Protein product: CASTRDRGTDTQYF.

CDR3 amino acids: CSVERTGYRETQYF. Written as DNA, the CDR3 is TGCAGCGTTGAACGGACAGGGTATAGGGAGACCCAGTACTTC. V and J are TRBV29-1 and TRBJ2-5; 8 nucleotides line up with TRBD1. The germline gives CDR1 SQVTM, CDR2 ANQGSEA. V lost 2 bases and J lost 5; bases outside the gene matches: 7. This CDR3 has 14 amino acids. Filled out from reference TRBV29-1 and TRBJ2-5, the complete variable domain reads SAVISQKPSRDICQRGTSLTIQCQVDSQVTMMFWYRQQPGQSLTLIATANQGSEATYESGFVIDKFPISRPNLTFSTLTVSNMSPEDSSIYLCSVERTGYRETQYFGPGTRLLVL.

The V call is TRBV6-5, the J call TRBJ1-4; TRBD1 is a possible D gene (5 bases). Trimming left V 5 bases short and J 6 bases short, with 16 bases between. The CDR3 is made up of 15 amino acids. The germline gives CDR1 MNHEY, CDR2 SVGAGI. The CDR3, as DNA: TGTGCCAGCAGTATTAGGCAGGGAGGGGATGAAAAACTGTTTTTT. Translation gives CASSIRQGGDEKLFF.

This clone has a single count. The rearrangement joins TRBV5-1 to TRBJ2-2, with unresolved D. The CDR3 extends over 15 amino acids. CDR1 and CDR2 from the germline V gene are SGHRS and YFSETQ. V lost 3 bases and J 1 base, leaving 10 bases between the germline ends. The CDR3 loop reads CASSSRDLNTGELFF. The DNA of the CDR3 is TGCGCCAGCAGCTCGCGAGATCTGAACACCGGGGAGCTGTTTTTT. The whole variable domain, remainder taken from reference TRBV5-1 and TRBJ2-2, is KAGVTQTPRYLIKTRGQQVTLSCSPISGHRSVSWYQQTPGQGLQFLFEYFSETQRNKGNFPGRFSGRQFSNSRSEMNVSTLELGDSALYLCASSSRDLNTGELFFGEGSRLTVL.

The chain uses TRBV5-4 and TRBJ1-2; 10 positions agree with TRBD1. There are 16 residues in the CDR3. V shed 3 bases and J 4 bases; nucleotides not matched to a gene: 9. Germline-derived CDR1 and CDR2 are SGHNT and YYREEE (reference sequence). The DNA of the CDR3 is TGTGCCAGCAGCTCCCCGGGACAGGGGCAGGGCTATGGCTACACCTTC. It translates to CASSSPGQGQGYGYTF.

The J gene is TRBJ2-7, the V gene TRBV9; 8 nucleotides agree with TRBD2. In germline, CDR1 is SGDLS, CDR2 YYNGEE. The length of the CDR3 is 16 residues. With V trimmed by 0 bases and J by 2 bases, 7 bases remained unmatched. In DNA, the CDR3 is TGTGCCAGCAGCGTAGCCGGTAGCGGGACACCCTACGAGCAGTACTTC. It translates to CASSVAGSGTPYEQYF.

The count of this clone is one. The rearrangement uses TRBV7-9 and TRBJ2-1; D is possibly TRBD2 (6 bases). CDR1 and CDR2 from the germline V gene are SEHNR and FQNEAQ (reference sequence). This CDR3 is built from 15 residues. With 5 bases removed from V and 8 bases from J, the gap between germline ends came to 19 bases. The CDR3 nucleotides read TGTGCCAGCAGCCCCCTAGGGTGGGAGGAGGATGAGCAGTTCTTC. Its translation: CASSPLGWEEDEQFF.

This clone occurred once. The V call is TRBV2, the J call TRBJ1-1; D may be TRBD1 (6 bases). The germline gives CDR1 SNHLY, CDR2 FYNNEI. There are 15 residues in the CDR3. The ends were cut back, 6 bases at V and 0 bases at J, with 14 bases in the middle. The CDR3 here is CASRVQGALNTEAFF. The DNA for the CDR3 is TGTGCCAGCAGAGTACAGGGCGCCCTGAACACTGAAGCTTTCTTT.

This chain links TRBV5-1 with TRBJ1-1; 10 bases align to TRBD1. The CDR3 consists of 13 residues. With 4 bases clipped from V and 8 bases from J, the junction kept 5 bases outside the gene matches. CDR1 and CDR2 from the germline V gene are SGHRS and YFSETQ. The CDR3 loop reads CASSVGQGPEAFF. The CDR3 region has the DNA TGCGCCAGCAGCGTGGGACAGGGGCCCGAAGCTTTCTTT.

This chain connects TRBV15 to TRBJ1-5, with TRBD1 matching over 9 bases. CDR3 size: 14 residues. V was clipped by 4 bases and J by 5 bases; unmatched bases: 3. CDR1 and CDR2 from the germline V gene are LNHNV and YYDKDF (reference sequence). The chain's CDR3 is CATSKDRGYQPQHF. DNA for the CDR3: TGTGCCACCAGCAAGGACAGGGGATATCAGCCCCAGCATTTT. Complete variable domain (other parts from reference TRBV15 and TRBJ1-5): DAMVIQNPRYQVTQFGKPVTLSCSQTLNHNVMYWYQQKSSQAPKLLFHYYDKDFNNEADTPDNFQSRRPNTSFCFLDIRSPGLGDTAMYLCATSKDRGYQPQHFGDGTRLSIL.

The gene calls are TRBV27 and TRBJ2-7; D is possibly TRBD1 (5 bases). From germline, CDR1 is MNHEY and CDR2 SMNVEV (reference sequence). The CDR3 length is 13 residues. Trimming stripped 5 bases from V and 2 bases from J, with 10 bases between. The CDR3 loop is CASSKGSAYEQYF. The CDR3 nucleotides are TGTGCCAGCAGTAAGGGGTCCGCCTACGAGCAGTACTTC.

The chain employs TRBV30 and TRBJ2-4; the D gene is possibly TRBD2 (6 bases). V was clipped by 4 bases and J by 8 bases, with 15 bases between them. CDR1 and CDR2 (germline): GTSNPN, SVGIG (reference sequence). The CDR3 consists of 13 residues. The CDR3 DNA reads TGTGCCTGGAATCGGGGGTCCGAGGACATTCAGTACTTC. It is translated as CAWNRGSEDIQYF.

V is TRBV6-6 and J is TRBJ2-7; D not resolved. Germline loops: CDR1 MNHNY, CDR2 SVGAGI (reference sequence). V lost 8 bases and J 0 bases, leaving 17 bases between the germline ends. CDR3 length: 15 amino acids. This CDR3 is CASRSGSDFSYEQYF. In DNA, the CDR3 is TGTGCCAGCCGATCCGGTTCTGACTTCTCCTACGAGCAGTACTTC.